The subject of this entry is one TCR beta chain. Its specificity is unknown. Recipients boosted at about 4 weeks or about 12 weeks are pooled. Assay used: immunoSEQ multiplex PCR; TCRdb lists only in-frame clones, some missing. The sample holds 110,000 or so clones; around 89% are singletons and the top ten take 7.1%. The source of the sample is a study of T cell responses to AZD1222 COVID-19 vaccine. Study-level points and caveats: Reportedly, nearly half of unique spike TCRs recognized epitopes outside B.1.351/B.1.1.7 mutations.

The V gene lost 7 bases and the J gene lost 4 bases, with 7 bases spanning the gap. CDR3 length: 11 residues. Germline V gene sequence: CDR1 LGHNT, CDR2 FRNRAP. The TCR comes from an adult who received the AZD1222 COVID-19 vaccine. Sample: peripheral blood, taken 28 days after the second AZD1222 dose. This sequence joins TRBV12-5 and TRBJ1-1; D call uncertain. DNA for the CDR3: TGTGCTAGTGCCTTGAGCACTGAAGCTTTCTTT. Protein sequence: CASALSTEAFF. The whole variable domain, filled in from reference TRBV12-5 and TRBJ1-1, reads DARVTQTPRHKVTEMGQEVTMRCQPILGHNTVFWYRQTMMQGLELLAYFRNRAPLDDSGMPKDRFSAEMPDATLATLKIQPSEPRDSAVYFCASALSTEAFFGQGTRLTVV.